The rows below give T cell receptor beta chains drawn from one sample of a study of OX40 agonist ivuxolimab in advanced cancers. The data were produced by immunoSEQ multiplex PCR, yet TCRdb's version contains in-frame clones alone and is incomplete. The sample carries about 80,000 clones, approximately 94% recorded once. This sample comprised CD4+ or CD8+ T cells sorted from blood, obtained in a trial of the OX40 agonist ivuxolimab. The receptors stem from an adult with an advanced solid tumor such as melanoma, head and neck, liver or kidney cancer. The CDR3 runs from the conserved cysteine through the conserved F or W. The order of the fields is V gene, D gene, clone size, J gene, CDR3 DNA, CDR3 protein. D genes are given only for firm matches. Clone size appears in some rows only: once, few, many, or a class for an expanded clone.

TRBV29-1,NA,once,TRBJ2-2,TGCAGCGCCAAGGTCACCGGGGAGCTGTTTTTT,CSAKVTGELFF
TRBV10-3,NA,NA,TRBJ1-5,TGTGCCATCAGTGAGTTGGAATATCAGGCCCAGCATTTT,CAISELEYQAQHF
TRBV4-3,NA,NA,TRBJ1-1,TGCGCCAGCAGAAGGGTTGAGCAGGCCGGAACTGAAGCTTTCTTT,CASRRVEQAGTEAFF
TRBV6-5,NA,NA,TRBJ2-7,TGTGCCAGCAGGGGGGAGCGTGGCCCCTACGAGCAGTACTTC,CASRGERGPYEQYF
TRBV10-3,NA,NA,TRBJ1-1,TGTGCCAAGACAGGTGAGGGTTCCTTAAACACTGAAGCTTTCTTT,CAKTGEGSLNTEAFF
TRBV5-6,TRBD1,NA,TRBJ2-7,TGTGCCAGCAGCTCCGGACAGGTTTCTTCCTACGAGCAGTACTTC,CASSSGQVSSYEQYF
TRBV19,TRBD2,NA,TRBJ2-7,TGTGCCAGTAGTATCGGACTAGCCGGAACCTACGAGCAGTACTTC,CASSIGLAGTYEQYF
TRBV27,TRBD1,NA,TRBJ2-3,TGTGCCAGCAGTACGGACAGGGTTAGCACAGATACGCAGTATTTT,CASSTDRVSTDTQYF
TRBV5-8,NA,NA,TRBJ2-3,TGTGCCAGCAGCTTGGCCGGCACAGATACGCAGTATTTT,CASSLAGTDTQYF
TRBV2,TRBD2,NA,TRBJ2-3,TGTGCCAGCCGGGGGGAAGATACGCAGTATTTT,CASRGEDTQYF
TRBV19,NA,NA,TRBJ1-3,TGTGCCAGTAGTCCGAAAAGAGACTCTGGAAACACCATATATTTT,CASSPKRDSGNTIYF
TRBV18,NA,NA,TRBJ1-5,TGTGCCAGCTCACCACAGGTTGGCGATCAGCCCCAGCATTTT,CASSPQVGDQPQHF
TRBV28,TRBD1,NA,TRBJ2-7,TGTGCCAGCAGTCTTGGGACAGGGGGCTGGAGCTCCTACGAGCAGTACTTC,CASSLGTGGWSSYEQYF
TRBV19,NA,NA,TRBJ2-5,TGTGCCAGTAGTTATGCCGGGAATGGAGAGACCCAGTACTTC,CASSYAGNGETQYF
TRBV19,NA,NA,TRBJ1-2,TGTGCCAGTAGTGAAGGGAACAGGTGGACCCTTGGCTACACCTTC,CASSEGNRWTLGYTF
TRBV2,NA,NA,TRBJ2-3,TGTGCCAGCAGTGAAGCTCCCGCACGCAGGGGCTATGGGCAGTATTTT,CASSEAPARRGYGQYF
TRBV18,NA,NA,TRBJ2-1,TGTGCCAGCTCATCAAGGACGGGTTCCTACAATGAGCAGTTCTTC,CASSSRTGSYNEQFF
TRBV7-2,NA,NA,TRBJ2-7,TGTGCCAGCAGCTTCCAATCCACAAGCGCCTACGAGCAGTACTTC,CASSFQSTSAYEQYF
TRBV28,TRBD1,NA,TRBJ2-7,TGTGCCAGCAGTTTCCCCGGGACAGGAAACTACGAGCAGTACTTC,CASSFPGTGNYEQYF
TRBV6-5,TRBD1,NA,TRBJ1-1,TGTGCCAGCACCACCCGAGACAGGGGCACTGAAGCTTTCTTT,CASTTRDRGTEAFF
TRBV7-3,NA,NA,TRBJ2-5,TGTGCCAGCAGCTCCAGGGGCGGGGAGACCCAGTACTTC,CASSSRGGETQYF
TRBV6-1,NA,NA,TRBJ2-3,TGTGCCAGCAGTGCCATTCGGGAAATTCGTTCTAGCACAGATACGCAGTATTTT,CASSAIREIRSSTDTQYF
TRBV12-5,NA,NA,TRBJ2-7,TGTGCTAGGGGAAGTATGGTCGAGCAGTACTTC,CARGSMVEQYF
TRBV9,NA,NA,TRBJ2-1,TGTGCCAGCAGCGTAGAAGGCTTTCTGAGCTCCTACAATGAGCAGTTCTTC,CASSVEGFLSSYNEQFF
TRBV29-1,TRBD1,NA,TRBJ1-2,TGCAGCGTGGCCGGGACAGACATCGACTATGGCTACACCTTC,CSVAGTDIDYGYTF
TRBV7-3,NA,NA,TRBJ2-7,TGTGCCAGCAGCTTAATCAGGGGAGACGAGCAGTACTTC,CASSLIRGDEQYF
TRBV7-2,TRBD2,NA,TRBJ2-5,TGTGCCAGCAGCCCCGGACTAGCGGGTCGAGAGACCCAGTACTTC,CASSPGLAGRETQYF
TRBV7-3,NA,once,TRBJ2-1,TGTGCCAGCAGCTCGCAGTGGGGGGTTTTAGGTGAGCAGTTCTTC,CASSSQWGVLGEQFF
TRBV29-1,NA,NA,TRBJ1-5,TGCAGCGTGGTGACGGGGGGCAGCAATCAGCCCCAGCATTTT,CSVVTGGSNQPQHF
TRBV12-5,NA,few,TRBJ2-5,TGTGCTAGTGGTTTGGGAGAGACCCAGTACTTC,CASGLGETQYF
TRBV6-5,NA,NA,TRBJ1-1,TGTGCCAGCAGTACCCGACGGGAGAAAGCTTTCTTT,CASSTRREKAFF